This TCR beta chain is from a study of OX40 agonist ivuxolimab in advanced cancers. Germline V CDR1 and CDR2: MNHNS, SASEGT. The ends lost 3 bases at V and 8 bases at J; junction bases unmatched: 10. The CDR3 runs to 15 residues. Libraries were prepared by immunoSEQ multiplex PCR; TCRdb keeps only in-frame clonotypes and omits some of them. The sample contains around 76,000 clones, over 75% of which appear only once. The source material was CD4+ or CD8+ T cells sorted from blood, sampled in a trial of the OX40 agonist ivuxolimab. The rearrangement links TRBV6-1 to TRBJ2-7; 10 bases fit TRBD1. The receptor's source is an adult with an advanced solid tumor such as melanoma, head and neck, liver or kidney cancer. CDR3 residues: CASSDTGTGAMKQYF. CDR3 DNA sequence: TGTGCCAGCAGTGATACCGGGACAGGGGCTATGAAGCAGTACTTC.